The rows below give T cell receptor beta chains drawn from one sample of a study of early T cells in non-severe SARS-CoV-2 infection. TCRdb used MiXCR to reprocess the 5' RACE reads, holding one entry per CDR3 protein. This sample yields some 41,000 distinct CDR3 sequences, of which 5.8% are seen a single time; approximately 24% belongs to the top ten. Input material: whole blood. Every receptor here comes from an adult who was a healthcare worker with PCR-confirmed SARS-CoV-2 infection or an uninfected control (not recorded which). The conserved cysteine and the conserved F or W are not part of the CDR3 here. Clone size is not always given. Where it is, it says once, few, many or a class for expanded clones.

abundance	v_gene	j_gene	CDR3aa
many	TRBV24-1	TRBJ2-1	ATSDPYNEQF
many	TRBV27	TRBJ2-5	ASSKGPPGQDTYQETQY
NA	TRBV7-9	TRBJ2-5	ASRGGNQETQY
few	TRBV7-6	TRBJ2-1	ASSLGVASGVAYNEQF
few	TRBV5-1	TRBJ2-7	ASSSDGSAYEQY
many	TRBV27	TRBJ2-7	ASSLSAGTNLLYEQY
many	TRBV6-1	TRBJ1-1	ASTLTGLNTEAF
many	TRBV9	TRBJ2-1	ASSVGTSGANEQF
NA	TRBV7-2	TRBJ1-4	ASSVLWDRVEKLF
few	TRBV20-1	TRBJ2-3	SAVKAGGADTQY
many	TRBV20-1	TRBJ2-3	SARDRRGGTDTQY
few	TRBV19	TRBJ1-5	ASDPSGPGRPQH
many	TRBV5-1	TRBJ2-7	ASSPTGQVSYEQY
many	TRBV7-9	TRBJ1-1	ASSQDSF
NA	TRBV11-2	TRBJ2-7	ASSSGLAMYEQY
many	TRBV7-3	TRBJ2-1	ASSLGAGVQNEQF
NA	TRBV7-9	TRBJ2-1	ASSLTALAGGPSYNEQF
many	TRBV12-5	TRBJ2-4	ASGISGGGNIQY
few	TRBV5-6	TRBJ1-3	ASSLFAAGNTIY
NA	TRBV9	TRBJ2-1	ASSVSLAVTYEQF
many	TRBV29-1	TRBJ1-1	SGWVDTEAF
many	TRBV2	TRBJ1-5	ASTEVVGNPNQPQH
NA	TRBV19	TRBJ2-2	ASSRGRSPLQVFTGELF
few	TRBV5-5	TRBJ1-4	ASRTGTGTLFEKLF
NA	TRBV11-2	TRBJ1-2	ASSGARGHRYGYT
many	TRBV7-3	TRBJ2-2	ASSLRPQADAGELF
medium-sized	TRBV27	TRBJ1-2	ASSFGSNSYGYT
many	TRBV2	TRBJ2-3	ASRTGDTQY
NA	TRBV20-1	TRBJ2-5	SATEQQGSQETQY
many	TRBV3-1	TRBJ2-3	ASSQDPLAGGTDTQY
many	TRBV27	TRBJ2-3	ASRTSTDTQY
many	TRBV15	TRBJ1-4	ATSRPATDEKLF
many	TRBV6-1	TRBJ2-7	ASSPRIGDEQY
many	TRBV20-1	TRBJ1-2	SALDRGRNGYT
many	TRBV5-6	TRBJ1-2	ASSLLQSYGYT
few	TRBV7-8	TRBJ2-1	ASSLGGASSGYNEQF
many	TRBV7-9	TRBJ1-6	ASSLGDEPSPLH
NA	TRBV3-1	TRBJ2-1	ASSQDRGTRRHEQF
many	TRBV10-3	TRBJ2-1	AMSGEPLGEQF
NA	TRBV21-1	TRBJ1-3	ASSKGGRRGNTIY
few	TRBV5-1	TRBJ2-7	ASSPGLIVEQY
many	TRBV6-2/TRBV6-3	TRBJ1-6	ASSSDPGWNSPLH
NA	TRBV6-2/TRBV6-3	TRBJ2-7	ASGRAPMYEQY
many	TRBV20-1	TRBJ2-4	SARPGGIQY
many	TRBV6-4	TRBJ2-3	ASREQGTSTDTQY
few	TRBV10-3	TRBJ2-3	AISGQGGTDTQY
many	TRBV19	TRBJ2-3	ARPPSGQARTDTQY
NA	TRBV10-1	TRBJ2-3	ASSKGDTDTQY
many	TRBV15	TRBJ1-1	ATSRDDRTEAF
NA	TRBV29-1	TRBJ2-5	SVDGLGETQY